A single sample is the source of the 12 T cell receptor beta chains below, sequenced in a study of tumor-infiltrating lymphocytes in localized non-small cell lung cancer. The data were produced by immunoSEQ multiplex PCR, yet TCRdb's version contains in-frame clones alone and is incomplete. This sample has over 15,000 clones, with about 70% found just once. Sequencing input: lung tumor tissue. These receptors were taken from a human donor with non-small cell lung cancer.

This clone was counted between two and nine times. This sequence joins TRBV5-4 and TRBJ1-1; 11 positions match TRBD1. The CDR3 loop spans 17 amino acids. Germline V gene lookup returns CDR1 SGHNT and CDR2 YYREEE (reference sequence). The junction had 8 bases not matched to a gene; V was cut back by 4 bases and J by 0 bases. The CDR3 loop is CASSLGQGVLMNTEAFF. As DNA, the CDR3 is TGTGCCAGCAGCCTGGGACAGGGGGTCCTCATGAACACTGAAGCTTTCTTT. The whole variable domain, remainder taken from reference TRBV5-4 and TRBJ1-1, is ETGVTQSPTHLIKTRGQQVTLRCSSQSGHNTVSWYQQALGQGPQFIFQYYREEENGRGNFPPRFSGLQFPNYSSELNVNALELDDSALYLCASSLGQGVLMNTEAFFGQGTRLTVV.

The gene calls are TRBV7-6 and TRBJ1-6, with 7 nucleotides matching TRBD1. This CDR3 spans 15 amino acids. Germline loops: CDR1 SGHVS, CDR2 FNYEAQ. Trimming at V came to 5 bases and at J to 4 bases, leaving 5 bases not matched to a gene. The CDR3 DNA reads TGTGCCAGCAGCGGGGGACAGTCGTATAATTCACCCCTCCACTTT. This encodes CASSGGQSYNSPLHF.

Comment on this clone: At one end the junction does not follow the germline gene, possibly because of a read error. CDR3 sequence: CASSFKARGFF. The CDR3 coding sequence is TGTGCCAGCAGTTTTAAGGCCCGGGGGTTCTTC. V is TRBV28 and J is TRBJ1-1, with a possible D match to TRBD1 (5 bases). The CDR3 loop spans 11 amino acids. The germline gives CDR1 MDHEN, CDR2 SYDVKM.

The chain recombines TRBV19 with TRBJ2-6; D is uncertain. The CDR3 consists of 13 residues. Germline assignment: CDR1 LNHDA and CDR2 SQIVND (reference sequence). Trimming removed 5 bases from V and 1 base from J, with 3 bases in between. The CDR3, as DNA: TGTGCCAGTAGTCAATCTGGGGCCAACGTCCTGACTTTC. Translated, it gives CASSQSGANVLTF.

The V call is TRBV15, the J call TRBJ1-2; TRBD1 is a possible D gene (6 bases). Trimming removed 3 bases from V and 8 bases from J, with 16 bases in between. The CDR3 extends over 14 amino acids. CDR1 and CDR2 (germline): LNHNV, YYDKDF (reference sequence). The CDR3 protein is CATSSRDTQRGYTF. In nucleotides, the CDR3 is TGTGCCACCAGCAGCCGGGACACCCAAAGGGGCTACACCTTC.

The V call is TRBV7-3, the J call TRBJ2-1; TRBD2 matches 11 bases. CDR3 length: 15 residues. Per the germline V gene, CDR1 is SGHTA and CDR2 is FQGTGA. With V trimmed by 5 bases and J by 4 bases, 4 bases remained unmatched. CDR3 loop: CASSRGTSGYNEQFF. Written as DNA, the CDR3 is TGTGCCAGCAGCCGGGGGACTAGCGGATACAATGAGCAGTTCTTC. Full variable domain (remainder filled in from reference TRBV7-3 and TRBJ2-1): GAGVSQTPSNKVTEKGKYVELRCDPISGHTALYWYRQSLGQGPEFLIYFQGTGAADDSGLPNDRFFAVRPEGSVSTLKIQRTERGDSAVYLCASSRGTSGYNEQFFGPGTRLTVL.

This clone was recorded a few times. The CDR3 nucleotides read TGTGCCAGCAGTTACCAACAGGGGGTTAGCGAGCAGTACTTC. This encodes CASSYQQGVSEQYF. This chain connects TRBV6-5 to TRBJ2-7, with 8 bases that match TRBD1. Germline CDR1 is MNHEY and CDR2 is SVGAGI. The CDR3 covers 14 residues. The trim removed 2 bases at V and 6 bases at J, leaving 6 bases unmatched.

This rearrangement joins TRBV5-4 to TRBJ2-5; 7 nucleotides agree with TRBD1. The germline gives CDR1 SGHNT, CDR2 YYREEE (reference sequence). The length of the CDR3 is 15 residues. Trimming removed 1 base from V and 2 bases from J; junction bases left unmatched: 5. The CDR3 DNA reads as TGTGCCAGCAGCTTGAACAGGGGCGAACAAGAGACCCAGTACTTC. This sequence encodes CASSLNRGEQETQYF.

This chain joins TRBV19 and TRBJ2-7, with a tentative D call TRBD2 (5 bases). CDR1 LNHDA and CDR2 SQIVND come from the germline V gene (reference sequence). V lost 0 bases and J lost 2, with 5 bases in between. This CDR3 is built from 13 residues. Written as DNA, the CDR3 is TGTGCCAGTAGTATAGACGGGACCTACGAGCAGTACTTC. Translation: CASSIDGTYEQYF.

The J gene is TRBJ1-6, the V gene TRBV5-6; weak D call: TRBD1 (5 bases). The germline V gene has CDR1 SGHDT and CDR2 YYEEEE. V gave up 5 bases and J gave up 0 bases, with 12 bases separating them. This CDR3 has 16 amino acids. The DNA for the CDR3 is TGTGCCAGCAGAGACGGACAAAGCTCCTATAATTCACCCCTCCACTTT. It specifies CASRDGQSSYNSPLHF.

The chain links TRBV5-1 to TRBJ2-7; D is unresolved. Trimming removed 4 bases from V and 2 bases from J, with 10 bases in between. CDR3 size: 13 residues. Per germline, CDR1 SGHRS and CDR2 YFSETQ. The CDR3 loop is CASSTSSAYEQYF. The CDR3 coding sequence is TGCGCCAGCAGCACGAGCTCGGCCTACGAGCAGTACTTC. The full variable domain, completed using reference TRBV5-1 and TRBJ2-7, is KAGVTQTPRYLIKTRGQQVTLSCSPISGHRSVSWYQQTPGQGLQFLFEYFSETQRNKGNFPGRFSGRQFSNSRSEMNVSTLELGDSALYLCASSTSSAYEQYFGPGTRLTVT.

The DNA of the CDR3 is TGTGCCAGCAGCATGCGGGGGGCCTACGAGCAGTACTTC. This codes for CASSMRGAYEQYF. This chain joins TRBV7-9 and TRBJ2-7, with 8 bases identical to TRBD2. The CDR3 totals 13 residues. Trimming removed 5 bases from V and 2 bases from J; junction bases left unmatched: 2. Germline assignment: CDR1 SEHNR and CDR2 FQNEAQ (reference sequence).